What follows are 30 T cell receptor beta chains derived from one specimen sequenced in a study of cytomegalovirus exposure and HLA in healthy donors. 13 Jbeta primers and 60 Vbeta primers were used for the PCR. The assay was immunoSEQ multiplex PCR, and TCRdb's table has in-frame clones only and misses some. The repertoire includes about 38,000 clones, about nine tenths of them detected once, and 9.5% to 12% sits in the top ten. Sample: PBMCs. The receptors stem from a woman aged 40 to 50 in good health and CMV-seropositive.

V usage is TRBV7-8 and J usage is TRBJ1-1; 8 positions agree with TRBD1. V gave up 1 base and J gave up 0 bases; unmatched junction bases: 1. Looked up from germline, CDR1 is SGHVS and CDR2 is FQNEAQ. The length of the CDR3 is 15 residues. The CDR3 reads CASSLVQGVNTEAFF. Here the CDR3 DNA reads TGTGCCAGCAGCTTAGTACAGGGGGTGAACACTGAAGCTTTCTTT.

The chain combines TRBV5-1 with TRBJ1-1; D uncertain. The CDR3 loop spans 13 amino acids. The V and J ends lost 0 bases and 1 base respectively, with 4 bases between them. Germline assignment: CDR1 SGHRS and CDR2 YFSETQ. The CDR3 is CASSLAENTEAFF. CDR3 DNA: TGCGCCAGCAGCTTGGCAGAGAACACTGAAGCTTTCTTT.

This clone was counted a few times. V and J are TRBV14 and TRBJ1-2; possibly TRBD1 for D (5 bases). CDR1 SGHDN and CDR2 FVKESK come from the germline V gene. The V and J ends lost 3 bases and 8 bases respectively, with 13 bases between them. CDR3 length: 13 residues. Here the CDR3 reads CASSHRLTEGYTF. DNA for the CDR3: TGTGCCAGCAGCCATAGATTGACAGAAGGCTACACCTTC.

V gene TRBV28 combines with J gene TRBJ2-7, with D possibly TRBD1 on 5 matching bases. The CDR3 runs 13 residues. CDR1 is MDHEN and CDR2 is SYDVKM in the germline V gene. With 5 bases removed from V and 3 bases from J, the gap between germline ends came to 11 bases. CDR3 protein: CASSASGFYEQYF. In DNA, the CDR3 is TGTGCCAGCAGTGCCTCAGGGTTCTACGAGCAGTACTTC.

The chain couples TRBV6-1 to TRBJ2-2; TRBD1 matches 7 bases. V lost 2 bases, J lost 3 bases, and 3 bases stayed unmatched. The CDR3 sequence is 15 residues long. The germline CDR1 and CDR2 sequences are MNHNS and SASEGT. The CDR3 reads CASSEQGGDTGELFF. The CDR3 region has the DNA TGTGCCAGCAGTGAACAAGGGGGCGACACCGGGGAGCTGTTTTTT.

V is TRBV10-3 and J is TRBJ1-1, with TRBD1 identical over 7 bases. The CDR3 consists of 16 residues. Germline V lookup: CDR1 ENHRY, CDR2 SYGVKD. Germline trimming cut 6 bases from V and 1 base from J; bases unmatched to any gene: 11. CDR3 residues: CAISDSNRGPNTEAFF. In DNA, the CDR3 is TGTGCCATCAGCGATTCTAACAGGGGACCGAACACTGAAGCTTTCTTT.

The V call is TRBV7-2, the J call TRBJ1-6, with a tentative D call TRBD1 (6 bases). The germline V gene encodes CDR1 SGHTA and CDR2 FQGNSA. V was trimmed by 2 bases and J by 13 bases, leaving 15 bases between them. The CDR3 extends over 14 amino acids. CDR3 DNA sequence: TGTGCCAGCAGCTTATCCCGGGGGGGCCCGCCCCTCCACTTT. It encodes CASSLSRGGPPLHF.

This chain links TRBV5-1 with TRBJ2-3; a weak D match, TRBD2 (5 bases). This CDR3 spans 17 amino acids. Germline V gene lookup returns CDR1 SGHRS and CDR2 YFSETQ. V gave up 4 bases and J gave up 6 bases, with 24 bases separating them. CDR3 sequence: CASSPLSGIQGQDTQYF. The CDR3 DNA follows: TGCGCCAGCAGCCCCCTCTCCGGGATTCAAGGTCAGGATACGCAGTATTTT.

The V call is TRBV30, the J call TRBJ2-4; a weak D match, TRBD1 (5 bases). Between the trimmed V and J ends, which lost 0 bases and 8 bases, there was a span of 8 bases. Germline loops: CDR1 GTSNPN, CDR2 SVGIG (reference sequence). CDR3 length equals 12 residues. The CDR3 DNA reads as TGTGCCTGGAGTGTAAGGGGATACATTCAGTACTTC. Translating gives CAWSVRGYIQYF.

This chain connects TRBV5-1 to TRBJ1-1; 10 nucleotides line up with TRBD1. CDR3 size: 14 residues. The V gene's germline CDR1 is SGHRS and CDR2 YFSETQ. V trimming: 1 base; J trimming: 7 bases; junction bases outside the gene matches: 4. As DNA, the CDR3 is TGCGCCAGCAGCTTGAGACAGGGGGCAAGTGAAGCTTTCTTT. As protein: CASSLRQGASEAFF.

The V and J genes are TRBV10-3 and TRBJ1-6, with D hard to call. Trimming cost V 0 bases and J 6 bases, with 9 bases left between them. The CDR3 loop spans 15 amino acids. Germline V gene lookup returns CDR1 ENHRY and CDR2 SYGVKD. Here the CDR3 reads CAISESEQSNSPLHF. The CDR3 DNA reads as TGTGCCATCAGTGAGTCAGAACAAAGTAATTCACCCCTCCACTTT.

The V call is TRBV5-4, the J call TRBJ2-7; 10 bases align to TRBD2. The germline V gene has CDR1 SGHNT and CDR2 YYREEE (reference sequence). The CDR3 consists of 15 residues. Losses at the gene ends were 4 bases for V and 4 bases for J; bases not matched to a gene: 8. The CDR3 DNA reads TGTGCCAGCAGCCCCCGGACTAGCGGCAGTTACGAGCAGTACTTC. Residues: CASSPRTSGSYEQYF.

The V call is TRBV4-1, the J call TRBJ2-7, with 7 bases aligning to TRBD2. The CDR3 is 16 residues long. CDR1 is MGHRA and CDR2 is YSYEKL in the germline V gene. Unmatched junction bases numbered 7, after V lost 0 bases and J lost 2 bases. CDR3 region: CASSQDPAGSTYEQYF. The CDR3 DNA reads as TGCGCCAGCAGCCAAGATCCAGCGGGGTCCACCTACGAGCAGTACTTC.

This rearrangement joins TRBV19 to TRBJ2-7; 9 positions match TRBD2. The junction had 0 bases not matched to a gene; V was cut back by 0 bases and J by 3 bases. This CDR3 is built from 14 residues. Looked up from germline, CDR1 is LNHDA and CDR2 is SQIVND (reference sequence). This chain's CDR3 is CASSIELAGYEQYF. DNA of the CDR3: TGTGCCAGTAGTATAGAACTAGCGGGCTACGAGCAGTACTTC.

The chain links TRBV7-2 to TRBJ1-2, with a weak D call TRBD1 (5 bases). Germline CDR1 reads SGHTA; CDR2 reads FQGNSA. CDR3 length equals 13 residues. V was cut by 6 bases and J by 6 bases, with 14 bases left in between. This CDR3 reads CASSLTQGHGYTF. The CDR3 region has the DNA TGTGCCAGCAGTCTAACCCAGGGCCATGGCTACACCTTC. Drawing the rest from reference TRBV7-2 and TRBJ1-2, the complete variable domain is GAGVSQSPSNKVTEKGKDVELRCDPISGHTALYWYRQSLGQGLEFLIYFQGNSAPDKSGLPSDRFSAERTGGSVSTLTIQRTQQEDSAVYLCASSLTQGHGYTFGSGTRLTVV.

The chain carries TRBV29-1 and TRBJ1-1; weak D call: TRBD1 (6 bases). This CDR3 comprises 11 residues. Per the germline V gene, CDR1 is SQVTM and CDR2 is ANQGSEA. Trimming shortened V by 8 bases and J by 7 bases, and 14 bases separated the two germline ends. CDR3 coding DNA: TGCAGCACCAAAGGACAGAGTGAAGCTTTCTTT. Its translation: CSTKGQSEAFF.

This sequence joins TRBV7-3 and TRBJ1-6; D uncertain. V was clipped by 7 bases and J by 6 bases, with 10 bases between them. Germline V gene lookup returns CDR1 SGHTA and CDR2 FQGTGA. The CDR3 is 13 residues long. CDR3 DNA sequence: TGTGCCAGCAAAATGACTGTTAATTCACCCCTCCACTTT. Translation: CASKMTVNSPLHF.

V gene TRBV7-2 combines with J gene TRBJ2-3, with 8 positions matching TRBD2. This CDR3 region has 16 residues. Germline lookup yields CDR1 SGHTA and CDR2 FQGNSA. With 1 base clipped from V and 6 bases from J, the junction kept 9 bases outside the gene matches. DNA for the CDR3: TGTGCCAGCAGCTTAGTACGAGCGGGGGCGGGGGATACGCAGTATTTT. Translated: CASSLVRAGAGDTQYF.

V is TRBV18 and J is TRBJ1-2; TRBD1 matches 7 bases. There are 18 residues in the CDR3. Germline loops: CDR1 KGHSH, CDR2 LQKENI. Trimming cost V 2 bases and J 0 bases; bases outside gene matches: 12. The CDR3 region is CASSPFGTGTVANYGYTF. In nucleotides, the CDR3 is TGTGCCAGCTCACCATTCGGCACCGGGACAGTAGCTAACTATGGCTACACCTTC.

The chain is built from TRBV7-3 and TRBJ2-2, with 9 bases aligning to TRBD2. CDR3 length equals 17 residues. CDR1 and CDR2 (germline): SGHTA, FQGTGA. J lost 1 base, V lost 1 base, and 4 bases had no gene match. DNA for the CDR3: TGTGCCAGCAGCTTAATTGCGCGGGGGGGGAACACCGGGGAGCTGTTTTTT. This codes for CASSLIARGGNTGELFF. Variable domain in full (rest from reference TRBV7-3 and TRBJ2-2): GAGVSQTPSNKVTEKGKYVELRCDPISGHTALYWYRQSLGQGPEFLIYFQGTGAADDSGLPNDRFFAVRPEGSVSTLKIQRTERGDSAVYLCASSLIARGGNTGELFFGEGSRLTVL.

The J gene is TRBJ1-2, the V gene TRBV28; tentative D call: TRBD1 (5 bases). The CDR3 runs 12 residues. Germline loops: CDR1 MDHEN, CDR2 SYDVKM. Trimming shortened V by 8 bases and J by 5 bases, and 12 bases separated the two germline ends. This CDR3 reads CASGRATYGYTF. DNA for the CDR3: TGTGCCAGCGGCAGGGCCACATATGGCTACACCTTC.

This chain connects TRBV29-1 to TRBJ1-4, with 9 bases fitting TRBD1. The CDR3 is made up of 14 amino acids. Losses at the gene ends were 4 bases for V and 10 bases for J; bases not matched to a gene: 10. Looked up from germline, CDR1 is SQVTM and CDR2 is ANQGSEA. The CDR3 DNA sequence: TGCAGCGTTGGGGGGCTACAGGGGGCCGGAAAACTGTTTTTT. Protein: CSVGGLQGAGKLFF.

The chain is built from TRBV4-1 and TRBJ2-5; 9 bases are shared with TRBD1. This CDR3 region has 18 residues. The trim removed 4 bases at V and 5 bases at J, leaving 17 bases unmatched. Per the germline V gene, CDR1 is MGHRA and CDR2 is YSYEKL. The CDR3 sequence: CASSRTPLGQGTPETQYF. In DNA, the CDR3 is TGCGCCAGCAGCCGGACTCCGCTTGGACAGGGGACACCGGAGACCCAGTACTTC.

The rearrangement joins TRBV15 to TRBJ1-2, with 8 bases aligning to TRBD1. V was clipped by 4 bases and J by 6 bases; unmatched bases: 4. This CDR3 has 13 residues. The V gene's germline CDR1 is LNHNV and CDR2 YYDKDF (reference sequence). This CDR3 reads CATSKDRVDGYTF. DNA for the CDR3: TGTGCCACCAGCAAGGACAGGGTGGATGGCTACACCTTC.

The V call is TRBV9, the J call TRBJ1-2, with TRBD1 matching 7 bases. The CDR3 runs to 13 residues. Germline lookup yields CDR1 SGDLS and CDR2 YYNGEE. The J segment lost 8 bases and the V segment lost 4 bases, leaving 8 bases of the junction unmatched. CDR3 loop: CASSPRQGNGYTF. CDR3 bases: TGTGCCAGCAGCCCCAGACAGGGTAACGGCTACACCTTC.

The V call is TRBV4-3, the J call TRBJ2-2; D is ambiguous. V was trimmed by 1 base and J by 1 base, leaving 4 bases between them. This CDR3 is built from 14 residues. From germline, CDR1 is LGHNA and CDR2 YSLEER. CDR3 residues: CASSQARNTGELFF. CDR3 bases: TGCGCCAGCAGCCAAGCTCGGAACACCGGGGAGCTGTTTTTT.

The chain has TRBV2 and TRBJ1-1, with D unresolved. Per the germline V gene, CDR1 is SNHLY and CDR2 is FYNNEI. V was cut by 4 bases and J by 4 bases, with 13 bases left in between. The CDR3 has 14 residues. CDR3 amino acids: CASSGSLVGTEAFF. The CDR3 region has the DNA TGTGCCAGCAGTGGGTCCTTGGTCGGCACTGAAGCTTTCTTT.

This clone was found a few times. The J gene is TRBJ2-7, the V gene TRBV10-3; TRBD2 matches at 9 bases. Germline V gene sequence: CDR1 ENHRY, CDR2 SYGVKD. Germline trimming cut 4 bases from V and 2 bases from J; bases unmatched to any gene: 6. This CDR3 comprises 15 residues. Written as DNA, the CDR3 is TGTGCCATCAGTGCTAGCGGGGAGTCAACCTACGAGCAGTACTTC. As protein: CAISASGESTYEQYF.

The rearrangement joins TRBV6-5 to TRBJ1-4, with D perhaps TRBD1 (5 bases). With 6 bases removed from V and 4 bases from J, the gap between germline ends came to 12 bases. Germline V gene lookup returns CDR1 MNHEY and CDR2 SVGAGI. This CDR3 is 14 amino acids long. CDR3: CASRSLRGNEKLFF. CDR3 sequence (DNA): TGTGCCAGCAGAAGCCTAAGGGGTAATGAAAAACTGTTTTTT.

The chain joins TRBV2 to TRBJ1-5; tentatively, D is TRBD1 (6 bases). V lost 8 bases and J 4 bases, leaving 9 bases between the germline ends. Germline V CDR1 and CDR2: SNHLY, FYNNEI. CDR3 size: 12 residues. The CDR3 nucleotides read TGTGCCAGCCGGGACACTAATCAGCCCCAGCATTTT. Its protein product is CASRDTNQPQHF. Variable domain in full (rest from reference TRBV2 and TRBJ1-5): EPEVTQTPSHQVTQMGQEVILRCVPISNHLYFYWYRQILGQKVEFLVSFYNNEISEKSEIFDDQFSVERPDGSNFTLKIRSTKLEDSAMYFCASRDTNQPQHFGDGTRLSIL.